This TCR beta chain comes out of a study of blood T cell repertoires in COVID-19. Background on the study: Spain, Italy and the United States supplied samples that represented acute and convalescent COVID-19.

How the authors handled the data: For nucleated cells, counts were estimated from reference gene primer amplification. Repertoires were generated with immunoSEQ multiplex PCR, while TCRdb's copy carries only in-frame clones and drops some. V and J calls and clone size are as listed in that table; D and trimming were resolved from the DNA. The sample carries 60,000 to 85,000 clones, about four fifths recorded once. The junction had 9 bases not matched to a gene; V was cut back by 4 bases and J by 4 bases. The CDR3 contains 15 residues. Germline loops: CDR1 SGHRS, CDR2 YFSETQ. This TCR was recovered from an older woman with acute or convalescent COVID-19. Sequenced material: peripheral blood. The rearrangement joins TRBV5-1 to TRBJ2-3; 7 nucleotides line up with TRBD1. The CDR3 loop is CASSLQGFGSDTQYF. The CDR3 DNA reads as TGCGCCAGCAGCCTACAGGGGTTCGGGTCAGATACGCAGTATTTT.